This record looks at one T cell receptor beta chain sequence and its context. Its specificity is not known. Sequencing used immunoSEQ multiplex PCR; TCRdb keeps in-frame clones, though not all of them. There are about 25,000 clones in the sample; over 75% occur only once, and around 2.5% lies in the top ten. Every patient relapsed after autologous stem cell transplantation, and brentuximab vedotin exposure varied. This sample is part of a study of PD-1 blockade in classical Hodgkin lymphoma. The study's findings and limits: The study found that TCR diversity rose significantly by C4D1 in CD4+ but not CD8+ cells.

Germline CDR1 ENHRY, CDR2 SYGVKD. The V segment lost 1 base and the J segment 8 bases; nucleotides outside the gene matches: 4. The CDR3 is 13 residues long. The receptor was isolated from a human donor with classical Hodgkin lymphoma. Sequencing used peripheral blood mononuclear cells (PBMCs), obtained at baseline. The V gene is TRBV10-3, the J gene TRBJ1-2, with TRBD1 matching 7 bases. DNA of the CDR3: TGTGCCATCAGTGAGTTTAAGGGGGCGGGCTACACCTTC. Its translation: CAISEFKGAGYTF.